A selection of T cell receptor beta chains follows, all from one sample in a study of blood T cell repertoires in COVID-19. Clones were sequenced by immunoSEQ multiplex PCR, and TCRdb holds only the in-frame ones, with some missing. The sample carries about 130,000 clones, about nine tenths recorded once. Sequenced input: peripheral blood. These receptors were taken from an older woman with COVID-19, enrolled during active disease. Both conserved end residues are part of each CDR3. The D gene is left open where the match is weak. Only some rows state a clone size, as once, few, many or a class for expanded clones.

J: TRBJ2-7; V: TRBV5-1; length: 18; D: TRBD2; size: -; CDR3: CASSLAATSGARWDEQYF; DNA: TGCGCCAGCAGCTTGGCCGCCACTAGCGGGGCCCGGTGGGACGAGCAGTACTTC
J: TRBJ2-1; V: TRBV9; length: 15; D: TRBD2; size: -; CDR3: CASSVRLAGYNEQFF; DNA: TGTGCCAGCAGCGTAAGACTAGCGGGGTACAATGAGCAGTTCTTC
J: TRBJ2-3; V: TRBV2; length: 15; D: -; size: -; CDR3: CASSLGGPSTDTQYF; DNA: TGTGCCAGCTCGTTGGGGGGGCCTAGCACAGATACGCAGTATTTT
J: TRBJ1-2; V: TRBV28; length: 13; D: -; size: -; CDR3: CASSLQGSYGYTF; DNA: TGTGCCAGCAGTTTACAGGGTAGTTATGGCTACACCTTC
J: TRBJ1-5; V: TRBV28; length: 15; D: -; size: few; CDR3: CASRQTGGGHQPQHF; DNA: TGTGCCAGCAGACAAACCGGGGGGGGGCATCAGCCCCAGCATTTT
J: TRBJ2-1; V: TRBV9; length: 17; D: -; size: few; CDR3: CASSVDDRDLVNNEQFF; DNA: TGTGCCAGCAGCGTCGACGACAGAGATCTAGTAAACAATGAGCAGTTCTTC
J: TRBJ2-3; V: TRBV18; length: 20; D: TRBD2; size: -; CDR3: CASPPGLAGTTKVGTDTQYF; DNA: TGTGCCAGCCCGCCGGGACTAGCGGGGACCACAAAGGTTGGCACAGATACGCAGTATTTT
J: TRBJ1-1; V: TRBV12-3/TRBV12-4; length: 13; D: TRBD1; size: -; CDR3: CASSLKGAAEAFF; DNA: TGTGCCAGCAGTTTAAAGGGGGCGGCTGAAGCTTTCTTT
J: TRBJ1-2; V: TRBV29-1; length: 14; D: -; size: few; CDR3: CSVVGGGFRDGYTF; DNA: TGCAGCGTTGTAGGCGGGGGGTTCCGTGATGGCTACACCTTC
J: TRBJ1-4; V: TRBV18; length: 16; D: -; size: -; CDR3: CASSPFPQGASEKLFF; DNA: TGTGCCAGCTCACCATTTCCCCAGGGCGCGAGTGAAAAACTGTTTTTT
J: TRBJ2-2; V: TRBV4-1; length: 15; D: TRBD1; size: -; CDR3: CASSSRDRFTGELFF; DNA: TGCGCCAGCAGCTCCCGGGACAGGTTCACCGGGGAGCTGTTTTTT
J: TRBJ2-7; V: TRBV5-1; length: 14; D: TRBD1; size: -; CDR3: CASSWDRLGYEQYF; DNA: TGCGCCAGCAGCTGGGACAGGCTGGGATACGAGCAGTACTTC
J: TRBJ2-5; V: TRBV10-3; length: 17; D: -; size: -; CDR3: CAISESNSVRTGETQYF; DNA: TGTGCCATCAGTGAGTCGAACTCGGTCCGAACGGGGGAGACCCAGTACTTC
J: TRBJ1-3; V: TRBV6-1; length: 13; D: -; size: once; CDR3: CASSDSSGNTIYF; DNA: TGTGCCAGCAGTGACAGCTCTGGAAACACCATATATTTT
J: TRBJ1-1; V: TRBV6-4; length: 15; D: -; size: -; CDR3: CASSDGAGMNTEAFF; DNA: TGTGCCAGCAGTGACGGAGCCGGAATGAACACTGAAGCTTTCTTT
J: TRBJ1-6; V: TRBV5-1; length: 14; D: -; size: -; CDR3: CASSLDPTGAPLHF; DNA: TGCGCCAGCAGCTTGGACCCTACCGGGGCACCCCTCCACTTT
J: TRBJ2-7; V: TRBV10-1; length: 17; D: -; size: -; CDR3: CASTDRCVPVHSYEQYF; DNA: TGCGCCAGTACCGACAGGTGCGTGCCCGTACACTCCTACGAGCAGTACTTC
J: TRBJ2-1; V: TRBV19; length: 15; D: -; size: -; CDR3: CASSISGGPVIEQFF; DNA: TGTGCCAGTAGTATTTCCGGGGGGCCGGTTATTGAGCAGTTCTTC
J: TRBJ1-2; V: TRBV27; length: 15; D: -; size: once; CDR3: CASSSPGQSTYGYTF; DNA: TGTGCCAGCAGTTCTCCGGGACAATCCACCTATGGCTACACCTTC
J: TRBJ1-1; V: TRBV18; length: 15; D: TRBD1; size: -; CDR3: CASSPGTGGFAEAFF; DNA: TGTGCCAGCTCACCAGGGACAGGGGGATTCGCGGAAGCTTTCTTT
J: TRBJ1-6; V: TRBV25-1; length: 16; D: -; size: -; CDR3: CASSKSDSLYNSPLHF; DNA: TGTGCCAGCAGCAAATCGGACAGCCTCTATAATTCACCCCTCCACTTT
J: TRBJ2-2; V: TRBV30; length: 15; D: TRBD1; size: -; CDR3: CAWSTGQGHTGELFF; DNA: TGTGCCTGGAGTACAGGACAGGGTCACACCGGGGAGCTGTTTTTT
J: TRBJ1-3; V: TRBV15; length: 15; D: TRBD1; size: -; CDR3: CATSRGQGMGNTIYF; DNA: TGTGCCACCAGCAGGGGACAGGGAATGGGAAACACCATATATTTT